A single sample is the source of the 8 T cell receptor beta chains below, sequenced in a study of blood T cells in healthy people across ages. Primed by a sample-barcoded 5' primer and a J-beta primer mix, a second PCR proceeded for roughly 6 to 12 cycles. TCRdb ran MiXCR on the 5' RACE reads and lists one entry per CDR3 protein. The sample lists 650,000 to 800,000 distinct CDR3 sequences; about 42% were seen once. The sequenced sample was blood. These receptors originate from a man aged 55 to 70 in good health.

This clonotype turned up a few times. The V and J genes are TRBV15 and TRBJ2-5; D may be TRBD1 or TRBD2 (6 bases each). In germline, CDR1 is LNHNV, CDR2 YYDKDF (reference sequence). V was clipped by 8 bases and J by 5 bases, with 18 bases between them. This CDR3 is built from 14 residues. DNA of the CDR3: TGTGCCACCGCGGGACATCAAAAGGTGGAGACCCAGTACTTC. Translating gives CATAGHQKVETQYF.

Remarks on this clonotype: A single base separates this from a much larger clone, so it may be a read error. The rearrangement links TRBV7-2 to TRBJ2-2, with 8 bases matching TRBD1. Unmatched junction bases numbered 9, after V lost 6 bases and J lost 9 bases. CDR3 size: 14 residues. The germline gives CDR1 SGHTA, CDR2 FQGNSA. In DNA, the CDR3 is TGTGCCAGCAGACCGGGACAGGTCCCCTGGGAGCTGTTTTTT. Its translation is CASRPGQVPWELFF. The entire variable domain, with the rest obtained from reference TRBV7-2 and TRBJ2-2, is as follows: GAGVSQSPSNKVTEKGKDVELRCDPISGHTALYWYRQSLGQGLEFLIYFQGNSAPDKSGLPSDRFSAERTGGSVSTLTIQRTQQEDSAVYLCASRPGQVPWELFFGEGSRLTVL.

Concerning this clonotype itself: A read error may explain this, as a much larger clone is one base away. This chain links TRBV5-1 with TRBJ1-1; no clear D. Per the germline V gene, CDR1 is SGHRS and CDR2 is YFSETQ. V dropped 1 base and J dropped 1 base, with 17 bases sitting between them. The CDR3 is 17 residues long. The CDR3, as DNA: TGCGCCAGCAGCTTGTTGTTCGAGGAGACCTGGAACACTGAAGCTTTCTTT. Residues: CASSLLFEETWNTEAFF.

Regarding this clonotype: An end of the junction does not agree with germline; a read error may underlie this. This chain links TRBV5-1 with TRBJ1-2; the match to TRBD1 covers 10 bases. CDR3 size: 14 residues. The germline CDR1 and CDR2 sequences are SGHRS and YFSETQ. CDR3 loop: CVSSFDRGHYGYTF. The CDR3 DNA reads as TGCGTCAGCAGCTTCGACAGGGGGCACTATGGCTACACCTTC. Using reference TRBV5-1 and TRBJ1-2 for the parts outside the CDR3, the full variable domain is KAGVTQTPRYLIKTRGQQVTLSCSPISGHRSVSWYQQTPGQGLQFLFEYFSETQRNKGNFPGRFSGRQFSNSRSEMNVSTLELGDSALYLCVSSFDRGHYGYTFGSGTRLTVV.

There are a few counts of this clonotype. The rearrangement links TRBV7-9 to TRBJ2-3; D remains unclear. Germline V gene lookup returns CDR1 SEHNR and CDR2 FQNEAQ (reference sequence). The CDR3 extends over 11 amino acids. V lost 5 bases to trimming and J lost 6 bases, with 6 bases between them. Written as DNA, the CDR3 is TGTGCCAGCAGCCCACCCGATACGCAGTATTTT. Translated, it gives CASSPPDTQYF.

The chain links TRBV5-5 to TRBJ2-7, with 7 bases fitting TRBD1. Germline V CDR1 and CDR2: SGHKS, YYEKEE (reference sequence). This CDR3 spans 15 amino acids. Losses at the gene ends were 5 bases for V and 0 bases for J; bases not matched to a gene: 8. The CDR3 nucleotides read TGTGCCAGCAGTTTGATGACAGGGTTCTCCTACGAGCAGTACTTC. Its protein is CASSLMTGFSYEQYF.

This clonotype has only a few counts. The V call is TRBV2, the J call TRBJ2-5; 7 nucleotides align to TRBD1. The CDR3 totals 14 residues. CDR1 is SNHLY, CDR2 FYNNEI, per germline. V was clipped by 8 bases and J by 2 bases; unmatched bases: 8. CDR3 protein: CASFNRGQQETQYF. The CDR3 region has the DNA TGTGCCAGCTTCAACAGGGGACAGCAAGAGACCCAGTACTTC.

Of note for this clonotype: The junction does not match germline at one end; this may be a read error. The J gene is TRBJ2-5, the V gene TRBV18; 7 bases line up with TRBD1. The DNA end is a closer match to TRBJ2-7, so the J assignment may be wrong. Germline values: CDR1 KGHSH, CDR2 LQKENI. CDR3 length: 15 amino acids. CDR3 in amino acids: CGSSPYRGGTNEQYF. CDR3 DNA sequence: TGTGGCAGCTCACCATATAGAGGGGGCACGAACGAGCAGTACTTC.